A selection of T cell receptor beta chains follows, all from one sample in a study of memory CD4+ T cells and cytomegalovirus serostatus. Generated by immunoSEQ multiplex PCR, the TCRdb table keeps only in-frame clones and is missing some. The profile shows around 60,000 clones, approximately 82% of them singletons. The source material was memory CD4+ T cells from blood. These receptors all stem from an adult in good health and CMV-seronegative. Some clones in this sample may be carry-over from other donors' samples. The CDR3 runs from the conserved cysteine through the conserved F or W. D genes are given only for firm matches. Clone size is shown for a subset of rows, as once, few, many or a class of expanded clone.

TRBJ2-7,.,TRBV2,.,CASSLQGSSYEQYF,TGTGCCAGCAGTTTACAGGGTAGCTCCTACGAGCAGTACTTC
TRBJ2-7,.,TRBV4-3,.,CASSQTPGYEQYF,TGCGCCAGCAGCCAAACCCCTGGATACGAGCAGTACTTC
TRBJ1-3,.,TRBV28,.,CASRGGSSGPRSGNTIYF,TGTGCCAGCCGAGGAGGAAGTTCAGGCCCGCGCTCTGGAAACACCATATATTTT
TRBJ2-3,TRBD2,TRBV7-2,.,CASSLGSGGRAQDTQYF,TGTGCCAGCAGCTTAGGTTCCGGCGGGAGGGCCCAAGATACGCAGTATTTT
TRBJ2-7,TRBD1,TRBV5-4,few,CASSAGTGGLYEQYF,TGTGCCAGCAGCGCCGGGACAGGGGGCCTCTACGAGCAGTACTTC
TRBJ2-1,TRBD2,TRBV18,once,CASSPTAGYNEQFF,TGTGCCAGCTCACCAACAGCGGGATACAATGAGCAGTTCTTC
TRBJ2-5,.,TRBV9,.,CASSVDRWSSQETQYF,TGTGCCAGCAGCGTAGACAGATGGAGCAGTCAAGAGACCCAGTACTTC
TRBJ2-2,TRBD2,TRBV9,.,CASSGLAPTGELFF,TGTGCCAGCAGCGGACTAGCTCCCACCGGGGAGCTGTTTTTT
TRBJ1-2,TRBD1,TRBV5-6,.,CASSSRTGAYGYTF,TGTGCCAGCAGCTCTAGGACAGGGGCCTATGGCTACACCTTC
TRBJ1-5,TRBD1,TRBV2,.,CASSVGQGGVVNQPQHF,TGTGCCAGCAGTGTAGGACAGGGGGGAGTTGTCAATCAGCCCCAGCATTTT
TRBJ1-2,.,TRBV11-2,.,CASSSDRFYTF,TGTGCCAGCAGCTCGGACAGATTCTACACCTTC
TRBJ2-3,.,TRBV14,.,CASSQEGSTTQYF,TGTGCCAGCAGCCAAGAAGGTAGTACCACGCAGTATTTT
TRBJ1-3,.,TRBV2,once,CASSLTGNTIYF,TGTGCCAGCAGTCTTACTGGAAACACCATATATTTT
TRBJ2-7,TRBD2,TRBV19,.,CASSLGLAAAGEQYF,TGTGCCAGTAGTTTGGGACTAGCGGCCGCCGGCGAGCAGTACTTC
TRBJ1-1,.,TRBV19,.,CASSMPRWGQGTEAFF,TGTGCCAGTAGTATGCCACGATGGGGGCAAGGCACTGAAGCTTTCTTT
TRBJ2-1,.,TRBV7-9,.,CASSLGSSYNEQFF,TGTGCCAGCAGCTTAGGCAGCAGCTACAATGAGCAGTTCTTC
TRBJ2-5,.,TRBV5-1,.,CASSFGQEAQYF,TGCGCCAGCAGCTTTGGCCAAGAGGCCCAGTACTTC
TRBJ2-5,TRBD2,TRBV5-1,.,CASSLGLAGDTQETQYF,TGCGCCAGCAGCTTGGGACTAGCGGGAGATACCCAAGAGACCCAGTACTTC
TRBJ1-3,.,TRBV6-1,.,CASTRQTSGNTIYF,TGTGCCAGCACCCGACAGACCTCTGGAAACACCATATATTTT
TRBJ1-5,.,TRBV2,.,CASRGLGNQPQHF,TGTGCCAGCAGGGGGTTAGGCAATCAGCCCCAGCATTTT
TRBJ2-7,TRBD2,TRBV2,few,CASRGLAVPYEQYF,TGTGCCAGCAGGGGACTAGCGGTACCCTACGAGCAGTACTTC
TRBJ2-7,.,TRBV11-2,.,CASSTGTGRTYEQYF,TGTGCCAGCAGCACGGGGACCGGCCGAACCTACGAGCAGTACTTC
TRBJ1-2,TRBD1,TRBV28,.,CASSLVRRQGDYGYTF,TGTGCCAGCAGTCTAGTTCGGAGACAGGGGGACTATGGCTACACCTTC
TRBJ1-6,.,TRBV9,.,CASRESDSYNSPLHF,TGTGCCAGTCGGGAGAGCGACAGCTATAATTCACCCCTCCACTTT
TRBJ2-7,.,TRBV7-6,.,CASSPRTLSYEQYF,TGTGCCAGCAGCCCCAGGACTCTTTCCTACGAGCAGTACTTC
TRBJ2-2,.,TRBV7-2,.,CASSPTLRAGTGELFF,TGTGCCAGCAGCCCTACGCTAAGGGCGGGCACCGGGGAGCTGTTTTTT
TRBJ2-7,.,TRBV6-8,.,CASSYGQHSNSYEQYF,TGTGCCAGCAGTTATGGCCAGCACTCCAACTCCTACGAGCAGTACTTC
TRBJ2-2,.,TRBV7-2,.,CASSPSRTLQGTGELFF,TGTGCCAGCAGCCCCAGCAGGACCTTGCAGGGCACCGGGGAGCTGTTTTTT
TRBJ2-5,TRBD1,TRBV6-5,.,CASSWGQGQETQYF,TGTGCCAGCAGTTGGGGACAGGGCCAAGAGACCCAGTACTTC
TRBJ2-2,.,TRBV7-6,.,CASSLVAGANTGELFF,TGTGCCAGCAGCTTAGTCGCCGGGGCCAACACCGGGGAGCTGTTTTTT
TRBJ2-1,TRBD2,TRBV27,.,CASMVGTSGRHHNEQFF,TGTGCCAGCATGGTAGGGACTAGCGGGAGGCATCACAATGAGCAGTTCTTC
TRBJ2-5,.,TRBV25-1,.,CASTKLGQQETQYF,TGTGCCAGCACGAAGCTTGGGCAGCAAGAGACCCAGTACTTC
TRBJ2-2,.,TRBV7-2,.,CASSLAGPTGELFF,TGTGCCAGCAGCTTAGCGGGACCCACCGGGGAGCTGTTTTTT
TRBJ1-1,.,TRBV30,few,CAWSRRRGTEAFF,TGTGCCTGGAGCCGACGGAGGGGCACTGAAGCTTTCTTT
TRBJ2-7,TRBD2,TRBV25-1,.,CASSTGESGLASEQYF,TGTGCCAGCAGCACTGGGGAATCGGGACTAGCCTCCGAGCAGTACTTC
TRBJ2-2,.,TRBV5-1,.,CASSQPTGPGELFF,TGCGCCAGCAGCCAACCGACGGGGCCCGGGGAGCTGTTTTTT
TRBJ2-7,.,TRBV30,.,CAWRPIQRVSGGGEQYF,TGTGCCTGGAGACCCATACAACGGGTCTCCGGAGGGGGCGAGCAGTACTTC